One and the same sample provided the 21 T cell receptor beta chains below, sequenced in a study of blood T cell repertoires in COVID-19. Here immunoSEQ multiplex PCR was the method, and the copy in TCRdb shows in-frame clones only, minus some. Of approximately 230,000 clones in the sample, nearly 90% were seen once. Material: peripheral blood. Receptors originate from a man between 18 and 35 years old with active or convalescent COVID-19.

The chain employs TRBV30 and TRBJ1-5; 9 bases line up with TRBD1. The V and J ends lost 0 bases and 6 bases, in that order; junction bases with no gene match: 3. The CDR3 has 14 amino acids. Looked up from germline, CDR1 is GTSNPN and CDR2 is SVGIG (reference sequence). This CDR3 is CAWSVQGAVQPQHF. CDR3 bases: TGTGCCTGGAGTGTACAGGGGGCGGTTCAGCCCCAGCATTTT.

The J gene is TRBJ2-3, the V gene TRBV28, with 12 bases lining up with TRBD1. Germline values: CDR1 MDHEN, CDR2 SYDVKM. The CDR3 has 18 amino acids. With 4 bases clipped from V and 4 bases from J, the junction kept 12 bases outside the gene matches. In nucleotides, the CDR3 is TGTGCCAGCAGTTCGTATGGATTGGGACAGGGGGCGGCAGATACGCAGTATTTT. This sequence encodes CASSSYGLGQGAADTQYF.

This chain uses TRBV5-6 with TRBJ2-2; D not resolved. The germline V gene has CDR1 SGHDT and CDR2 YYEEEE. The CDR3 sequence is 12 residues long. The ends were cut back, 2 bases at V and 6 bases at J, with 5 bases in the middle. CDR3 protein: CASSFAAGELFF. The CDR3 bases are TGTGCCAGCAGCTTTGCGGCCGGGGAGCTGTTTTTT.

The chain uses TRBV11-3 and TRBJ2-1; D remains unclear. V dropped 2 bases and J dropped 3 bases, with 8 bases sitting between them. The CDR3 loop spans 14 amino acids. Germline values: CDR1 SGHNT, CDR2 YENEEA. CDR3 coding DNA: TGTGCCAGCAGCTTAAACTACCTCTACAATGAGCAGTTCTTC. Protein: CASSLNYLYNEQFF.

A note on this clone: One end of the junction is discordant with germline, which a read error may explain. The gene calls are TRBV5-6 and TRBJ1-1; D ambiguous. Germline V gene data show CDR1 as SGHDT and CDR2 as YYEEEE. This CDR3 comprises 13 residues. CDR3 region: CASRLGRRTEAFF. The DNA for the CDR3 is TGTGCCAGCAGGTTGGGTCGTCGCACTGAAGCTTTCTTT.

The chain is built from TRBV28 and TRBJ1-1; D might be TRBD1 (6 bases). Trimming removed 2 bases at V and 6 bases at J, with 10 bases between. CDR3 size: 13 residues. Per the germline V gene, CDR1 is MDHEN and CDR2 is SYDVKM. The DNA of the CDR3 is TGTGCCAGCAGTTTAACAGGGACGGCTGAAGCTTTCTTT. This gives the protein CASSLTGTAEAFF.

The chain is built from TRBV7-9 and TRBJ1-1, with TRBD1 matching 8 bases. The V segment lost 3 bases and the J segment 5 bases; nucleotides outside the gene matches: 2. This CDR3 contains 13 residues. Germline CDR1 SEHNR, CDR2 FQNEAQ (reference sequence). The DNA for the CDR3 is TGTGCCAGCAGCTTTCGACAGGGGACTGAAGCTTTCTTT. This codes for CASSFRQGTEAFF.

The chain couples TRBV5-1 to TRBJ2-7; TRBD2 aligns across 9 bases. V lost 7 bases and J lost 2; bases outside the gene matches: 10. Germline-derived CDR1 and CDR2 are SGHRS and YFSETQ. The CDR3 runs 15 residues. CDR3 nucleotides: TGCGCCAGCTGTTCGTCTAGCGGGATCGCCTACGAGCAGTACTTC. Its translation is CASCSSSGIAYEQYF. The variable domain in full, completed from reference TRBV5-1 and TRBJ2-7, reads KAGVTQTPRYLIKTRGQQVTLSCSPISGHRSVSWYQQTPGQGLQFLFEYFSETQRNKGNFPGRFSGRQFSNSRSEMNVSTLELGDSALYLCASCSSSGIAYEQYFGPGTRLTVT.

The rearrangement links TRBV29-1 to TRBJ2-7; 10 nucleotides align to TRBD2. Trimming removed 7 bases from V and 7 bases from J; junction bases left unmatched: 7. This CDR3 has 12 amino acids. Germline V CDR1 and CDR2: SQVTM, ANQGSEA. The CDR3 sequence is CSGASGRWEQYF. As DNA, the CDR3 is TGCAGCGGTGCTAGCGGGAGATGGGAGCAGTACTTC.

The V call is TRBV13, the J call TRBJ2-7, with TRBD1 as a possible D gene (5 bases). The CDR3 contains 14 residues. V gave up 0 bases and J gave up 1 base, with 7 bases separating them. Per germline, CDR1 PRHDT and CDR2 FYEKMQ (reference sequence). CDR3 DNA sequence: TGTGCCAGCAGCTTAGGGTCAGGGTCCTACGAGCAGTACTTC. Protein sequence: CASSLGSGSYEQYF.

The chain recombines TRBV7-8 with TRBJ2-7, with 8 bases that match TRBD2. In germline, CDR1 is SGHVS, CDR2 FQNEAQ. Germline trimming cut 1 base from V and 1 base from J; bases unmatched to any gene: 6. The CDR3 is 16 amino acids. This chain's CDR3 is CASSLDGSGVSYEQYF. Written as DNA, the CDR3 is TGTGCCAGCAGCTTAGATGGTAGCGGGGTATCCTACGAGCAGTACTTC. Variable domain in full (rest from reference TRBV7-8 and TRBJ2-7): GAGVSQSPRYKVAKRGQDVALRCDPISGHVSLFWYQQALGQGPEFLTYFQNEAQLDKSGLPSDRFFAERPEGSVSTLKIQRTQQEDSAVYLCASSLDGSGVSYEQYFGPGTRLTVT.

The chain links TRBV2 to TRBJ2-1, with 12 nucleotides matching TRBD2. The CDR3 is 17 amino acids. V was pared by 5 bases and J by 4 bases, with 9 bases of the junction left unmatched. Germline CDR1 reads SNHLY; CDR2 reads FYNNEI. CDR3 protein: CASSSRTSGISYNEQFF. The CDR3 DNA reads as TGTGCCAGCAGTTCCCGGACTAGCGGGATTAGTTACAATGAGCAGTTCTTC.

This clone was observed a single time. In DNA form, the CDR3 reads TGCAGTGCTAGTGCAGGGATGAATTCACCCCTCCACTTT. Protein: CSASAGMNSPLHF. The V gene is TRBV20-1, the J gene TRBJ1-6; the D gene is possibly TRBD1 (5 bases). This CDR3 has 13 amino acids. Trimming removed 3 bases from V and 7 bases from J, with 10 bases in between. The germline gives CDR1 DFQATT, CDR2 SNEGSKA (reference sequence).

The rearrangement joins TRBV28 to TRBJ2-1; a possible D gene is TRBD1 (5 bases). The germline CDR1 and CDR2 sequences are MDHEN and SYDVKM. Trimming removed 5 bases at V and 0 bases at J, with 14 bases between. The CDR3 loop spans 16 amino acids. The CDR3 coding sequence is TGTGCCAGCAGTATCTACAGGACGAGCTCCTACAATGAGCAGTTCTTC. Translated, it gives CASSIYRTSSYNEQFF.

CDR3 region: CASSEARRDTEAFF. The CDR3 nucleotides read TGTGCCAGCAGTGAGGCCCGGAGGGACACTGAAGCTTTCTTT. The chain links TRBV6-1 to TRBJ1-1; D not certain. The germline CDR1 and CDR2 sequences are MNHNS and SASEGT. V shed 3 bases and J shed 3 bases, with 11 bases lying between them. The CDR3 is 14 residues long.

V gene TRBV5-6 combines with J gene TRBJ1-1; 7 positions agree with TRBD1. CDR1 is SGHDT and CDR2 is YYEEEE in the germline V gene. The CDR3 has 14 amino acids. The junction had 5 bases not matched to a gene; V was cut back by 5 bases and J by 1 base. This chain's CDR3 is CASRRTGSNTEAFF. The CDR3 DNA sequence: TGTGCCAGCAGACGGACAGGTTCGAACACTGAAGCTTTCTTT.

The rearrangement links TRBV7-2 to TRBJ2-5; D perhaps matches TRBD2 (7 bases). This CDR3 is built from 16 residues. Trimming took 2 bases from V and 4 from J, leaving 17 bases between them. Germline V gene data show CDR1 as SGHTA and CDR2 as FQGNSA. CDR3 protein: CASSLMGAGVPETQYF. In DNA form, the CDR3 reads TGTGCCAGCAGCTTAATGGGGGCGGGAGTCCCAGAGACCCAGTACTTC.

CDR3: CASSRTGGSNNYGYTF. DNA for the CDR3: TGTGCCAGTAGTAGGACAGGGGGATCGAATAACTATGGCTACACCTTC. The chain has TRBV19 and TRBJ1-2; 10 nucleotides agree with TRBD1. Germline trimming cut 4 bases from V and 1 base from J; bases unmatched to any gene: 6. The CDR3 totals 16 residues. In germline, CDR1 is LNHDA, CDR2 SQIVND (reference sequence).

The chain combines TRBV24-1 with TRBJ1-2, with D possibly TRBD1 on 6 matching bases. Germline lookup yields CDR1 KGHDR and CDR2 SFDVKD. Deletions cut 6 bases from V and 6 bases from J, with 13 bases between. CDR3 size: 13 residues. The CDR3 coding sequence is TGTGCCACCAGTCCCAAACAGGGAGATGGCTACACCTTC. Its protein product is CATSPKQGDGYTF.

The chain has TRBV15 and TRBJ2-1; D remains unclear. The germline V gene encodes CDR1 LNHNV and CDR2 YYDKDF (reference sequence). Trimming stripped 3 bases from V and 6 bases from J, with 9 bases between. The CDR3 loop spans 13 amino acids. CDR3 amino acids: CATSSGRGNEQFF. The CDR3, as DNA: TGTGCCACCAGCAGTGGGCGTGGCAATGAGCAGTTCTTC.

The chain recombines TRBV9 with TRBJ2-7; TRBD2 aligns across 7 bases. CDR1 and CDR2 (germline): SGDLS, YYNGEE. J gave up 5 bases and V 0 bases, and 2 bases lay outside the gene matches. The CDR3 loop spans 13 amino acids. The CDR3, as DNA: TGTGCCAGCAGCGTAGGACTAGCAAACGAGCAGTACTTC. Translation gives CASSVGLANEQYF.